Listed here are 7 T cell receptor beta chains from one sample, sequenced in a study of human T cells and chemical hapten exposure. Time point specified: pre-sensitization, week 0. Treatment of the sample: therapeutic diphenylcyclopropenone sensitization with weekly scalp DPC. Each CDR3 protein is one row after TCRdb ran MiXCR on the RACE reads. The data contain more than 300,000 distinct CDR3 sequences, 4.5% to 6% of them seen just once; the ten biggest clones take up 2% to 3%. Sequenced material: whole blood, taken in connection with sensitization to the hapten diphenylcyclopropenone (DPC). The receptors stem from a woman between 45 and 60 years old with alopecia areata. Some clones in this sample may be carry-over from other donors' samples.

This clonotype has more than one count but fewer than ten. This chain joins TRBV12-3 or TRBV12-4 and TRBJ2-7; D is perhaps TRBD1 (6 bases). V lost 3 bases, J lost 9 bases, and 15 bases lay in between. The CDR3 covers 13 residues. In DNA form, the CDR3 reads TGTGCCAGCAGTTTCCACAGGGTAATTGGGCAGTACTTC. Its translation is CASSFHRVIGQYF.

This clonotype was detected only a few times. This chain joins TRBV29-1 and TRBJ1-1; possibly TRBD1 for D (5 bases). The V end lost 6 bases, the J end lost 4 bases, and 21 bases lay between the germline ends. Germline V gene data show CDR1 as SQVTM and CDR2 as ANQGSEA. The CDR3 totals 15 residues. As DNA, the CDR3 is TGCAGCGTCGGCGCTCTCCGGGGAAGGGGCACTGAAGCTTTCTTT. Its translation is CSVGALRGRGTEAFF.

This clonotype was recorded many times. The V call is TRBV3-1, the J call TRBJ2-3; 9 bases align to TRBD1. The CDR3 spans 16 residues. The germline CDR1 and CDR2 sequences are LGHDT and YNNKEL (reference sequence). V shed 0 bases and J 4 bases; nucleotides not matched to a gene: 5. The CDR3 nucleotides are TGTGCCAGCAGCCAAGAGGGGACAGGGTACGCAGATACGCAGTATTTT. Amino acid sequence: CASSQEGTGYADTQYF.

This clonotype was observed at least ten times. The rearrangement links TRBV18 to TRBJ2-5; TRBD2 matches 8 bases. Germline V gene data show CDR1 as KGHSH and CDR2 as LQKENI. V dropped 2 bases and J dropped 4; count of bases not matched to a gene: 3. The CDR3 contains 14 residues. The CDR3 DNA reads as TGTGCCAGCTCACCATTAGCGGGACTAGAGACCCAGTACTTC. It translates to CASSPLAGLETQYF.

This clonotype was counted at least ten times. The rearrangement links TRBV9 to TRBJ2-7; the match to TRBD1 covers 10 bases. The CDR3 loop spans 16 amino acids. Germline values: CDR1 SGDLS, CDR2 YYNGEE. V gave up 0 bases and J gave up 1 base; unmatched junction bases: 4. CDR3 DNA sequence: TGTGCCAGCAGCGTAGGTTGGACAGGGGGTTCCTACGAGCAGTACTTC. It specifies CASSVGWTGGSYEQYF.

This clonotype was recorded many times. The DNA of the CDR3 is TGCAGTGCTAGTCAGGGTATCGGCGAGCAGTACTTC. The encoded protein is CSASQGIGEQYF. This chain joins TRBV20-1 and TRBJ2-7; tentative D call: TRBD1 (5 bases). This CDR3 is 12 amino acids long. Germline CDR1 reads DFQATT; CDR2 reads SNEGSKA (reference sequence). Trimming removed 3 bases at V and 6 bases at J, with 12 bases between.

This clonotype was picked up many times. The gene calls are TRBV20-1 and TRBJ1-5; D unresolved. Germline loops: CDR1 DFQATT, CDR2 SNEGSKA (reference sequence). The V gene lost 0 bases and the J gene lost 5 bases, with 8 bases spanning the gap. The length of the CDR3 is 13 residues. The CDR3: CSARDMNDQPQHF. The DNA of the CDR3 is TGCAGTGCTAGAGATATGAACGATCAGCCCCAGCATTTT.